This T cell receptor beta chain was sequenced for a study of T cell repertoires in cytomegalovirus infection. CDR1 and CDR2 (germline): SGHVS, FNYEAQ. This CDR3 is built from 16 residues. V shed 3 bases and J 3 bases; nucleotides not matched to a gene: 11. With respect to this clonotype: Its target is not known.

TCRdb passed the reads through MiXCR, listing each CDR3 protein once. Of about 770,000 distinct CDR3 sequences in the sample, almost 30% were seen once. The chain recombines TRBV7-6 with TRBJ2-7; 7 bases agree with TRBD1. This clonotype was sampled from a human donor in good health (CMV status not recorded). Some clones in this sample may be carry-over from other donors' samples. Sequencing used cultured CD8+ T cells from PBMCs, obtained from culture after CMV antigen stimulation. Here the CDR3 reads CASSFGSGGLVYEQYF. In nucleotides, the CDR3 is TGTGCCAGCAGCTTTGGCTCAGGGGGTCTGGTCTACGAGCAGTACTTC.